This is a list of T cell receptor beta chains from one sample in a study of CD8 T cells in ankylosing spondylitis. TCRdb used MiXCR to reprocess the 5' RACE reads, holding one entry per CDR3 protein. This table holds 200,000 or so distinct CDR3 sequences, about an eighth found once. The sample was blood, either unsorted or a sorted T cell fraction (not recorded which). These receptors were obtained from a female donor with ankylosing spondylitis or in good health (not recorded which). Each CDR3 is given with its conserved first and last residue. D genes are given only for firm matches. A clone size is listed for some rows: how often the clone was seen (once, few, many), or a class if it is expanded.

j_gene: TRBJ2-1
v_gene: TRBV14
abundance: many
d_gene: NA
CDR3aa: CASNEASLYNEQFF
CDR3nt: TGTGCCAGCAACGAGGCCAGCTTATACAATGAGCAGTTCTTC

j_gene: TRBJ2-3
v_gene: TRBV15
abundance: many
d_gene: NA
CDR3aa: CATSRDFGLGGDTQYF
CDR3nt: TGTGCCACCAGCAGAGATTTTGGTCTGGGGGGAGATACGCAGTATTTT

j_gene: TRBJ2-1
v_gene: TRBV10-3
abundance: many
d_gene: NA
CDR3aa: CAISAGYSGNEQFF
CDR3nt: TGTGCCATCAGTGCCGGTTATTCGGGCAATGAGCAGTTCTTC

j_gene: TRBJ1-2
v_gene: TRBV27
abundance: NA
d_gene: NA
CDR3aa: CASSSFKTAAANYGYTF
CDR3nt: TGTGCCAGCAGTTCATTCAAGACGGCCGCAGCTAACTATGGCTACACCTTC

j_gene: TRBJ1-1
v_gene: TRBV7-2
abundance: NA
d_gene: TRBD1
CDR3aa: CASSLGGQGASEAFF
CDR3nt: TGTGCCAGCAGCTTAGGAGGACAGGGGGCCTCTGAAGCTTTCTTT

j_gene: TRBJ2-5
v_gene: TRBV4-3
abundance: NA
d_gene: NA
CDR3aa: CASSQEARTQETQYF
CDR3nt: TGCGCCAGCAGCCAAGAGGCTAGGACGCAAGAGACCCAGTACTTC

j_gene: TRBJ2-3
v_gene: TRBV20-1
abundance: many
d_gene: TRBD1
CDR3aa: CSATPGQGARDTQYF
CDR3nt: TGCAGTGCCACCCCGGGACAGGGGGCAAGAGATACGCAGTATTTT

j_gene: TRBJ1-2
v_gene: TRBV7-9
abundance: many
d_gene: NA
CDR3aa: CASSEAGRNYGYTF
CDR3nt: TGTGCCAGCAGCGAGGCTGGCAGGAACTATGGCTACACCTTC

j_gene: TRBJ2-1
v_gene: TRBV11-2
abundance: many
d_gene: NA
CDR3aa: CASNRQANEQFF
CDR3nt: TGTGCCAGCAACCGACAGGCCAATGAGCAGTTCTTC

j_gene: TRBJ2-2
v_gene: TRBV7-9
abundance: few
d_gene: TRBD2
CDR3aa: CASSLTSGSLNTGELFF
CDR3nt: TGTGCCAGCAGCCTGACTAGCGGGTCTTTGAACACCGGGGAGCTGTTTTTT

j_gene: TRBJ2-5
v_gene: TRBV29-1
abundance: many
d_gene: NA
CDR3aa: CSVLDVETQYF
CDR3nt: TGCAGCGTTCTGGACGTCGAGACCCAGTACTTC

j_gene: TRBJ1-4
v_gene: TRBV29-1
abundance: many
d_gene: NA
CDR3aa: CSYREGNDEKLFF
CDR3nt: TGCAGCTACAGGGAAGGGAACGATGAAAAACTGTTTTTT

j_gene: TRBJ2-7
v_gene: TRBV11-2
abundance: NA
d_gene: TRBD1
CDR3aa: CASSLRDSIYEQYF
CDR3nt: TGTGCCAGCAGCCTAAGGGACAGTATCTACGAGCAGTACTTC

j_gene: TRBJ1-5
v_gene: TRBV7-9
abundance: many
d_gene: NA
CDR3aa: CASSQGRGLEPQHF
CDR3nt: TGTGCCAGCAGCCAAGGGAGGGGATTGGAGCCCCAGCATTTT

j_gene: TRBJ2-4
v_gene: TRBV12-3/TRBV12-4
abundance: many
d_gene: TRBD1
CDR3aa: CASSPRTGGEGIQYF
CDR3nt: TGTGCCAGCAGTCCCCGGACAGGGGGCGAGGGCATTCAGTACTTC

j_gene: TRBJ1-4
v_gene: TRBV10-2
abundance: many
d_gene: TRBD1
CDR3aa: CASQRTRGAGGDEKLFF
CDR3nt: TGCGCCAGCCAGAGGACCCGTGGGGCAGGGGGCGATGAAAAACTGTTTTTT

j_gene: TRBJ2-7
v_gene: TRBV18
abundance: NA
d_gene: NA
CDR3aa: CASSPPFRLCEQYF
CDR3nt: TGTGCCAGCTCACCACCTTTCAGGCTCTGCGAGCAGTACTTC

j_gene: TRBJ1-2
v_gene: TRBV27
abundance: many
d_gene: TRBD1
CDR3aa: CASSFYPLQGADYGYTF
CDR3nt: TGTGCCAGCAGTTTCTACCCCTTACAGGGGGCGGACTATGGCTACACCTTC

j_gene: TRBJ2-1
v_gene: TRBV5-1
abundance: few
d_gene: NA
CDR3aa: CASSRIGEAYNEQFF
CDR3nt: TGCGCCAGCAGCAGGATCGGGGAGGCTTACAATGAGCAGTTCTTC

j_gene: TRBJ2-5
v_gene: TRBV7-7
abundance: many
d_gene: NA
CDR3aa: CASSLGHKETQYF
CDR3nt: TGTGCTAGCAGCTTAGGACATAAAGAGACCCAGTACTTC

j_gene: TRBJ2-5
v_gene: TRBV12-3/TRBV12-4
abundance: NA
d_gene: NA
CDR3aa: CATSGLIEETQYF
CDR3nt: TGTGCCACTTCGGGACTCATCGAAGAGACCCAGTACTTC

j_gene: TRBJ2-4
v_gene: TRBV7-8
abundance: many
d_gene: TRBD2
CDR3aa: CASSLLAGGSEAKNIQYF
CDR3nt: TGTGCCAGCAGCTTACTAGCGGGAGGTTCAGAAGCCAAAAACATTCAGTACTTC

j_gene: TRBJ2-7
v_gene: TRBV20-1
abundance: NA
d_gene: NA
CDR3aa: CSARDATGIYEQYF
CDR3nt: TGCAGTGCTAGAGATGCCACAGGTATCTACGAGCAGTACTTC

j_gene: TRBJ2-2
v_gene: TRBV7-2
abundance: many
d_gene: NA
CDR3aa: CASSFLPAGRNTGELFF
CDR3nt: TGTGCCAGCAGCTTTCTCCCGGCAGGGCGCAACACCGGGGAGCTGTTTTTT

j_gene: TRBJ2-2
v_gene: TRBV27
abundance: many
d_gene: NA
CDR3aa: CASSPLINTGELFF
CDR3nt: TGTGCCAGCAGTCCCCTAATCAACACCGGGGAGCTGTTTTTT

j_gene: TRBJ2-3
v_gene: TRBV7-2
abundance: NA
d_gene: TRBD2
CDR3aa: CASSPHHPGGTDTQYF
CDR3nt: TGTGCCAGCAGCCCGCACCACCCGGGAGGAACAGATACGCAGTATTTT

j_gene: TRBJ1-2
v_gene: TRBV6-2/TRBV6-3
abundance: many
d_gene: TRBD1
CDR3aa: CASTGQLNYGYTF
CDR3nt: TGTGCCAGCACGGGACAGCTAAACTATGGCTACACCTTC

j_gene: TRBJ2-5
v_gene: TRBV6-2/TRBV6-3
abundance: NA
d_gene: NA
CDR3aa: CASRLRPHQETQYF
CDR3nt: TGTGCCAGCAGACTACGACCCCACCAAGAGACCCAGTACTTC

j_gene: TRBJ1-2
v_gene: TRBV28
abundance: many
d_gene: NA
CDR3aa: CASSHRGVGYYGYTF
CDR3nt: TGTGCCAGCAGTCACCGGGGGGTAGGGTACTATGGCTACACCTTC

j_gene: TRBJ2-7
v_gene: TRBV9
abundance: NA
d_gene: TRBD1
CDR3aa: CASGGTGYEQYF
CDR3nt: TGTGCCAGCGGGGGGACAGGGTACGAGCAGTACTTC

j_gene: TRBJ1-6
v_gene: TRBV9
abundance: few
d_gene: NA
CDR3aa: CASSEGRGSNSPLHF
CDR3nt: TGTGCCAGCAGCGAGGGCAGGGGTAGTAATTCACCCCTCCACTTT

j_gene: TRBJ2-3
v_gene: TRBV7-2
abundance: few
d_gene: TRBD2
CDR3aa: CASSLAGSGSVGTDTQYF
CDR3nt: TGTGCCAGCAGCTTAGCGGGTAGCGGGAGTGTTGGGACAGATACGCAGTATTTT

j_gene: TRBJ2-5
v_gene: TRBV29-1
abundance: NA
d_gene: NA
CDR3aa: CSVSGDQETQYF
CDR3nt: TGCAGCGTATCGGGGGACCAAGAGACCCAGTACTTC

j_gene: TRBJ2-7
v_gene: TRBV12-3/TRBV12-4
abundance: NA
d_gene: TRBD2
CDR3aa: CASRERELTYEQYF
CDR3nt: TGTGCCAGTAGGGAGCGGGAGTTAACCTACGAGCAGTACTTC

j_gene: TRBJ1-2
v_gene: TRBV20-1
abundance: many
d_gene: NA
CDR3aa: CSVGRVYGYTF
CDR3nt: TGCAGTGTGGGAAGGGTGTATGGCTACACCTTC

j_gene: TRBJ2-5
v_gene: TRBV20-1
abundance: many
d_gene: TRBD2
CDR3aa: CSARFLAGWETQYF
CDR3nt: TGCAGTGCTAGGTTTCTAGCGGGATGGGAGACCCAGTACTTC

j_gene: TRBJ1-4
v_gene: TRBV7-2
abundance: many
d_gene: TRBD1
CDR3aa: CASSLETGSRKKLFF
CDR3nt: TGTGCCAGCAGCTTAGAGACAGGGTCGAGGAAAAAACTGTTTTTT

j_gene: TRBJ2-6
v_gene: TRBV6-2/TRBV6-3
abundance: many
d_gene: NA
CDR3aa: CASSSLFESGANVLTF
CDR3nt: TGTGCCAGCAGTTCCTTGTTCGAATCTGGGGCCAACGTCCTGACTTTC

j_gene: TRBJ2-1
v_gene: TRBV5-1
abundance: many
d_gene: TRBD2
CDR3aa: CASSLTGTSGSNEQFF
CDR3nt: TGCGCCAGCAGCTTAACCGGGACTAGCGGGTCGAATGAGCAGTTCTTC

j_gene: TRBJ2-1
v_gene: TRBV12-3/TRBV12-4
abundance: many
d_gene: NA
CDR3aa: CASTYNHRIIFF
CDR3nt: TGTGCCAGCACCTACAATCATAGGATTATTTTCTTC

j_gene: TRBJ2-1
v_gene: TRBV6-1
abundance: many
d_gene: TRBD1
CDR3aa: CASRRDRGYNEQFF
CDR3nt: TGTGCCAGCAGGCGCGACAGGGGATACAATGAGCAGTTCTTC

j_gene: TRBJ2-7
v_gene: TRBV29-1
abundance: many
d_gene: NA
CDR3aa: CSVGKNSYEQYF
CDR3nt: TGCAGCGTTGGGAAAAATTCCTACGAGCAGTACTTC

j_gene: TRBJ1-3
v_gene: TRBV9
abundance: few
d_gene: NA
CDR3aa: CASSVDTGKKSTIYF
CDR3nt: TGTGCCAGCAGCGTAGACACAGGAAAGAAAAGCACCATATATTTT

j_gene: TRBJ2-3
v_gene: TRBV20-1
abundance: once
d_gene: TRBD2
CDR3aa: CSARGLLAGSDTQYF
CDR3nt: TGCAGTGCTAGAGGGCTCCTAGCGGGGTCAGATACGCAGTATTTT

j_gene: TRBJ2-1
v_gene: TRBV5-1
abundance: many
d_gene: NA
CDR3aa: CASSFPNGSRESSYNEQFF
CDR3nt: TGCGCCAGCAGCTTCCCCAACGGTAGCCGGGAGTCCTCCTACAATGAGCAGTTCTTC

j_gene: TRBJ2-5
v_gene: TRBV6-2/TRBV6-3
abundance: many
d_gene: TRBD2
CDR3aa: CASSSGLAERTQYF
CDR3nt: TGTGCCAGCAGTTCCGGACTAGCGGAGAGAACCCAGTACTTC

j_gene: TRBJ2-3
v_gene: TRBV28
abundance: NA
d_gene: TRBD2
CDR3aa: CASSLSGGRGDTQYF
CDR3nt: TGTGCCAGCAGTTTATCGGGAGGGCGGGGAGATACGCAGTATTTT

j_gene: TRBJ1-6
v_gene: TRBV20-1
abundance: NA
d_gene: TRBD1
CDR3aa: CSATQTGGDSPLHF
CDR3nt: TGCAGTGCTACCCAGACAGGGGGGGATTCACCCCTCCACTTT

j_gene: TRBJ1-5
v_gene: TRBV2
abundance: few
d_gene: NA
CDR3aa: CASAGTASNQPQHF
CDR3nt: TGTGCCAGCGCCGGGACGGCGAGCAATCAGCCCCAGCATTTT

j_gene: TRBJ2-3
v_gene: TRBV20-1
abundance: NA
d_gene: TRBD2
CDR3aa: CSARDGAGGSDTQYF
CDR3nt: TGCAGTGCTAGAGATGGCGCGGGAGGGTCAGATACGCAGTATTTT

j_gene: TRBJ1-1
v_gene: TRBV12-3/TRBV12-4
abundance: many
d_gene: NA
CDR3aa: CASSPDPVQNTEAFF
CDR3nt: TGTGCCAGCAGTCCCGATCCAGTCCAGAACACTGAAGCTTTCTTT

j_gene: TRBJ2-2
v_gene: TRBV19
abundance: many
d_gene: NA
CDR3aa: CASNYGSGFTGELFF
CDR3nt: TGTGCCAGTAATTACGGGTCGGGATTCACCGGGGAGCTGTTTTTT

j_gene: TRBJ2-7
v_gene: TRBV7-3
abundance: medium-sized
d_gene: NA
CDR3aa: CASSPATGNEQYF
CDR3nt: TGTGCCAGCAGCCCGGCGACGGGGAACGAGCAGTACTTC

j_gene: TRBJ1-3
v_gene: TRBV5-4
abundance: many
d_gene: NA
CDR3aa: CASSPEGGRSSGNTIYF
CDR3nt: TGTGCCAGCAGCCCGGAGGGGGGGCGAAGCTCTGGAAACACCATATATTTT

j_gene: TRBJ2-6
v_gene: TRBV7-9
abundance: many
d_gene: NA
CDR3aa: CASSLALTPGANVLTF
CDR3nt: TGTGCCAGCAGCTTAGCTTTGACCCCTGGGGCCAACGTCCTGACTTTC

j_gene: TRBJ2-5
v_gene: TRBV30
abundance: few
d_gene: NA
CDR3aa: CAWSAGLEETQYF
CDR3nt: TGTGCCTGGAGTGCTGGACTTGAAGAGACCCAGTACTTC

j_gene: TRBJ2-1
v_gene: TRBV7-3
abundance: many
d_gene: NA
CDR3aa: CASSLGYGENEQFF
CDR3nt: TGTGCCAGCAGCTTAGGGTACGGGGAGAATGAGCAGTTCTTC

j_gene: TRBJ2-1
v_gene: TRBV2
abundance: many
d_gene: NA
CDR3aa: CASSDFVGNEQFF
CDR3nt: TGTGCCAGCAGCGACTTTGTAGGGAATGAGCAGTTCTTC